This entry describes one T cell receptor beta chain. The repertoire was sequenced with immunoSEQ multiplex PCR; TCRdb's copy has only in-frame clones and lacks some. Of about 130,000 clones listed, roughly 84% are singletons. The record originates from a study of control samples from healthy donors and cancer patients. Input material: blood. The clonotype originates from a man aged 50-59 years in good health.

The CDR3 coding sequence is TGTGCCAGCAGCCCCAGGAGGGTCTCTGGAAACACCATATATTTT. Translated, it gives CASSPRRVSGNTIYF. This chain joins TRBV7-8 and TRBJ1-3; D ambiguous. Trimming pared 5 bases from V and 0 bases from J, leaving 11 bases between. CDR3 size: 15 residues. CDR1 and CDR2 (germline): SGHVS, FQNEAQ.